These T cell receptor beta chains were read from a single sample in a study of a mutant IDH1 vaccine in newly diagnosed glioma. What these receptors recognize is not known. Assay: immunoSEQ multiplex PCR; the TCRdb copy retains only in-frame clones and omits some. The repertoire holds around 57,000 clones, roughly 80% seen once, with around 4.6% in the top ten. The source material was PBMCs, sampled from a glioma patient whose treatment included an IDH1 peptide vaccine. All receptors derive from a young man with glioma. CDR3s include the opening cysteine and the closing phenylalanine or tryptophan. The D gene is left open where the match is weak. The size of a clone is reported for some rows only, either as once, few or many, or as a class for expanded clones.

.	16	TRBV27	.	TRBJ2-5	CASSLRFGGPEETQYF	TGTGCCAGCAGTTTACGGTTCGGGGGGCCCGAAGAGACCCAGTACTTC
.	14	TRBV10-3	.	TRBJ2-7	CAISGGQLSYEQYF	TGTGCCATCAGTGGCGGGCAGCTTTCCTACGAGCAGTACTTC
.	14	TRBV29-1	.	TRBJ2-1	CSVEGQGKRNEQFF	TGCAGCGTTGAGGGGCAGGGAAAGCGCAATGAGCAGTTCTTC
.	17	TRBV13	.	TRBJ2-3	CASSLAQMNPSTDTQYF	TGTGCCAGCAGCTTGGCTCAGATGAACCCTAGCACAGATACGCAGTATTTT
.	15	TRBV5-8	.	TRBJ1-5	CASSLSGDSNQPQHF	TGTGCCAGCAGCTTGTCAGGGGATAGCAATCAGCCCCAGCATTTT
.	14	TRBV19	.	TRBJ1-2	CASSMERGTYGYTF	TGTGCCAGTAGTATGGAGAGGGGGACCTATGGCTACACCTTC
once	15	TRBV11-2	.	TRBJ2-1	CASSLSHDSYNEQFF	TGTGCCAGCAGCTTGTCCCACGACTCCTACAATGAGCAGTTCTTC
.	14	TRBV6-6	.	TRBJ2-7	CASSWDLSSYEQYF	TGTGCCAGCAGTTGGGATCTCAGCTCCTACGAGCAGTACTTC
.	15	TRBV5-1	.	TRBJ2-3	CASDDGAAGTDTQYF	TGCGCCAGCGACGACGGGGCGGCTGGCACAGATACGCAGTATTTT
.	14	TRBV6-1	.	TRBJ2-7	CASSEPGYSYEQYF	TGTGCCAGCAGTGAACCGGGGTACTCCTACGAGCAGTACTTC
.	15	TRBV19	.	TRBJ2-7	CASSTLAGTAYEQYF	TGTGCCAGTAGTACTCTGGCGGGGACCGCCTACGAGCAGTACTTC
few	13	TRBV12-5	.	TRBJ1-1	CASGPRMNTEAFF	TGTGCTAGTGGTCCCAGGATGAACACTGAAGCTTTCTTT
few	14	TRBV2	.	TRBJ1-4	CASSRDRVVEKLFF	TGTGCCAGCAGCAGGGACCGTGTAGTGGAAAAACTGTTTTTT
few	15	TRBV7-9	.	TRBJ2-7	CASSGPGRWTYEQYF	TGTGCCAGCAGCGGACCGGGACGGTGGACCTACGAGCAGTACTTC
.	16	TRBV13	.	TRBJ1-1	CASSLMPGAMNTEAFF	TGTGCCAGCAGCCTTATGCCAGGGGCTATGAACACTGAAGCTTTCTTT
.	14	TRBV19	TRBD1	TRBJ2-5	CASSMRGQGETQYF	TGTGCCAGTAGTATGAGGGGGCAGGGGGAGACCCAGTACTTC
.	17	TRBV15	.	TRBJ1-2	CATSRDAYKTTGEGYTF	TGTGCCACCAGCAGAGATGCTTACAAAACCACGGGGGAGGGCTACACCTTC
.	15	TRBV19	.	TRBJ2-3	CASSGTSSGTDTQYF	TGTGCCAGTAGTGGAACTAGCAGTGGCACAGATACGCAGTATTTT